Following are 31 T cell receptor beta chains from one sample sequenced in a study of patients and donors after allogeneic stem cell transplantation. TCRdb re-called the RT-PCR reads with MiXCR, one entry per CDR3 protein. The table has some 960,000 distinct CDR3 sequences, approximately 19% seen once. The specimen sequenced was blood, either unsorted or a sorted T cell fraction (not recorded which). All receptors derive from a human donor who was either an allogeneic HSCT recipient or a stem cell or donor lymphocyte infusion donor (not recorded which). It is not recorded whose cells these are; they may come from a transplant donor.

The chain uses TRBV2 and TRBJ2-3; D remains ambiguous. Deletions cut 1 base from V and 2 bases from J, with 7 bases between. This CDR3 is 14 amino acids long. Germline V gene sequence: CDR1 SNHLY, CDR2 FYNNEI. CDR3 residues: CASSEGSPTDTQYF. The CDR3 DNA reads as TGTGCCAGCAGTGAAGGGAGTCCCACAGATACGCAGTATTTT.

The rearrangement uses TRBV20-1 and TRBJ2-1, with D hard to call. There are 12 residues in the CDR3. Germline CDR1 DFQATT, CDR2 SNEGSKA (reference sequence). V shed 7 bases and J shed 2 bases, with 9 bases lying between them. The CDR3 bases are TGCAGTGGCAAGGCTGCCTACAATGAGCAGTTCTTC. Protein: CSGKAAYNEQFF.

The J gene is TRBJ2-7, the V gene TRBV28; 8 positions agree with TRBD2. This CDR3 comprises 14 residues. J lost 5 bases, V lost 8 bases, and 11 bases had no gene match. Germline V lookup: CDR1 MDHEN, CDR2 SYDVKM. The CDR3 nucleotides read TGTGCCAGCTCCAGGGGCGGGGGGCAAGACGAGCAGTACTTC. Protein sequence: CASSRGGGQDEQYF.

This clonotype occurred a few times. The chain is built from TRBV11-2 and TRBJ2-5; 8 nucleotides align to TRBD2. The CDR3 has 16 amino acids. Germline V lookup: CDR1 SGHAT, CDR2 FQNNGV. Trimming cost V 5 bases and J 2 bases; bases outside gene matches: 10. Written as DNA, the CDR3 is TGTGCCAGCAGCAAAGGGACTAGTAGGGTACAAGAGACCCAGTACTTC. As protein: CASSKGTSRVQETQYF.

Only a few counts were recorded for this clonotype. CDR3: CASSLTFAGAITDTQYF. In nucleotides, the CDR3 is TGTGCCAGCAGCTTAACGTTTGCGGGGGCCATCACAGATACGCAGTATTTT. The chain uses TRBV7-3 and TRBJ2-3; D perhaps matches TRBD2 (7 bases). This CDR3 region has 17 residues. The V end lost 0 bases, the J end lost 2 bases, and 15 bases lay between the germline ends. Germline CDR1 and CDR2: SGHTA and FQGTGA. The full variable domain, completed using reference TRBV7-3 and TRBJ2-3, is GAGVSQTPSNKVTEKGKYVELRCDPISGHTALYWYRQSLGQGPEFLIYFQGTGAADDSGLPNDRFFAVRPEGSVSTLKIQRTERGDSAVYLCASSLTFAGAITDTQYFGPGTRLTVL.

This clonotype was picked up a small number of times. This sequence joins TRBV9 and TRBJ1-1; 8 bases are shared with TRBD1. The ends lost 0 bases at V and 10 bases at J; junction bases unmatched: 8. Germline-derived CDR1 and CDR2 are SGDLS and YYNGEE. The CDR3 is made up of 14 amino acids. For the CDR3, the DNA is TGTGCCAGCAGCGTAGCCGGGACAGGCGGGGTAGCTTTCTTT. Its protein is CASSVAGTGGVAFF.

This clonotype was detected a few times. The chain has TRBV27 and TRBJ2-4; D uncertain. CDR3 length: 15 residues. Trimming stripped 0 bases from V and 8 bases from J, with 14 bases between. Germline CDR1 is MNHEY and CDR2 is SMNVEV (reference sequence). In DNA, the CDR3 is TGTGCCAGCAGTTTATCGGGCCGCACGGTAGACATTCAGTACTTC. Translation: CASSLSGRTVDIQYF.

This clonotype turned up a few times. This chain connects TRBV20-1 to TRBJ2-3; TRBD2 might be the D (6 bases). V gave up 6 bases and J gave up 0 bases, with 13 bases separating them. Per germline, CDR1 DFQATT and CDR2 SNEGSKA (reference sequence). This CDR3 has 14 amino acids. CDR3 sequence: CSAPGTLSTDTQYF. The CDR3 nucleotides read TGCAGTGCCCCCGGGACTCTAAGCACAGATACGCAGTATTTT.

This clonotype appeared a few times. This sequence joins TRBV11-1 and TRBJ1-4; tentatively, D is TRBD1 (6 bases). The V gene lost 4 bases and the J gene lost 11 bases, with 17 bases spanning the gap. Germline-derived CDR1 and CDR2 are SGHAT and FQDESV (reference sequence). The length of the CDR3 is 14 residues. For the CDR3, the DNA is TGTGCCAGCAGCTCCGGCAGGACAGCCACGAAACTGTTTTTT. This sequence encodes CASSSGRTATKLFF.

The chain couples TRBV11-2 to TRBJ1-5; the D gene is possibly TRBD1 (5 bases). CDR1 is SGHAT, CDR2 FQNNGV, per germline. V lost 1 base to trimming and J lost 5 bases, with 12 bases between them. This CDR3 spans 15 amino acids. In nucleotides, the CDR3 is TGTGCCAGCAGCTTAGCCGACAGCCCTGATCAGCCCCAGCATTTT. This codes for CASSLADSPDQPQHF.

This clonotype has only a few counts. The chain carries TRBV12-3 or TRBV12-4 and TRBJ1-5, with D tentatively TRBD1 (6 bases). V shed 6 bases and J shed 0 bases, with 12 bases lying between them. This CDR3 is 15 amino acids long. The CDR3 reads CASSGGADSNQPQHF. The CDR3 nucleotides read TGTGCCAGCAGCGGGGGGGCGGATAGCAATCAGCCCCAGCATTTT.

This chain uses TRBV20-1 with TRBJ1-1, with TRBD1 as a possible D gene (6 bases). This CDR3 has 11 residues. V was pared by 6 bases and J by 4 bases, with 9 bases between. Germline lookup yields CDR1 DFQATT and CDR2 SNEGSKA (reference sequence). The CDR3 bases are TGCAGTGCCGGGGGGGCCACTGAAGCTTTCTTT. Its protein product is CSAGGATEAFF.

This clonotype came up a few times. The rearrangement uses TRBV10-3 and TRBJ1-1; 7 bases map to TRBD1. Germline trimming cut 10 bases from V and 0 bases from J; bases unmatched to any gene: 2. This CDR3 is built from 12 residues. CDR1 is ENHRY and CDR2 is SYGVKD in the germline V gene. The CDR3 coding sequence is TGTGCCACCACAGGGGTGAACACTGAAGCTTTCTTT. Protein product: CATTGVNTEAFF.

This sequence joins TRBV4-1 and TRBJ2-2; D perhaps matches TRBD1 (5 bases). This CDR3 region has 15 residues. V shed 1 base and J shed 6 bases, with 12 bases lying between them. Germline V lookup: CDR1 MGHRA, CDR2 YSYEKL. In DNA, the CDR3 is TGCGCCAGCAGCCAAGGGCAGGGAAAAGCCGGGGAGCTGTTTTTT. It specifies CASSQGQGKAGELFF.

This clonotype appeared many times. V usage is TRBV12-3 or TRBV12-4 and J usage is TRBJ2-2; 11 nucleotides line up with TRBD2. V shed 4 bases and J 5 bases; nucleotides not matched to a gene: 3. CDR3 length: 15 amino acids. The CDR3, as DNA: TGTGCCAGCAGTTCTACTAGCGGGGGAACCGGGGAGCTGTTTTTT. Its protein product is CASSSTSGGTGELFF.

This clonotype was detected only a few times. The chain employs TRBV5-1 and TRBJ2-4; D ambiguous. Germline V gene data show CDR1 as SGHRS and CDR2 as YFSETQ. V lost 1 base to trimming and J lost 1 base, with 9 bases between them. There are 15 residues in the CDR3. The CDR3 sequence is CASSLPQAAKNIQYF. In DNA, the CDR3 is TGCGCCAGCAGCTTGCCCCAAGCGGCCAAAAACATTCAGTACTTC.

The V and J genes are TRBV28 and TRBJ1-2, with 7 bases lining up with TRBD1. Germline V gene lookup returns CDR1 MDHEN and CDR2 SYDVKM. The CDR3 sequence is 14 residues long. V trimming: 3 bases; J trimming: 4 bases; junction bases outside the gene matches: 5. The CDR3 DNA reads TGTGCCAGCAGTTTGTCTAAGGGGGCCTATGGCTACACCTTC. It encodes CASSLSKGAYGYTF.

The V gene is TRBV20-1, the J gene TRBJ2-7; TRBD1 is a possible D gene (7 bases). Between the trimmed V and J ends, which lost 6 bases and 1 base, there was a span of 13 bases. CDR1 is DFQATT and CDR2 is SNEGSKA in the germline V gene (reference sequence). This CDR3 comprises 13 residues. The CDR3 DNA reads TGCAGTGCCCAGACAGGGACTTCCTACGAGCAGTACTTC. Its protein product is CSAQTGTSYEQYF.

The chain combines TRBV7-8 with TRBJ1-1; TRBD1 is a possible D gene (5 bases). This CDR3 spans 12 amino acids. Germline-derived CDR1 and CDR2 are SGHVS and FQNEAQ. V lost 5 bases and J lost 7, with 11 bases in between. CDR3 bases: TGTGCCAGCAGCCCCCGGGACGTTGAAGCTTTCTTT. It yields the protein CASSPRDVEAFF.

The rearrangement joins TRBV7-2 to TRBJ2-5; the D gene is possibly TRBD2 (6 bases). There are 14 residues in the CDR3. V lost 0 bases and J 4 bases, leaving 9 bases between the germline ends. Germline V gives CDR1 SGHTA, CDR2 FQGNSA. The CDR3, as DNA: TGTGCCAGCAGCTTAGCGTGGAGGGCAGAGACCCAGTACTTC. It encodes CASSLAWRAETQYF.

The chain links TRBV2 to TRBJ1-2; D is undetermined. Germline CDR1 reads SNHLY; CDR2 reads FYNNEI. With 7 bases removed from V and 6 bases from J, the gap between germline ends came to 15 bases. The CDR3 totals 13 residues. The CDR3 loop reads CASIINWTDGYTF. In nucleotides, the CDR3 is TGTGCCAGCATCATCAACTGGACGGATGGCTACACCTTC.

This clonotype was seen a handful of times. The chain employs TRBV3-1 and TRBJ2-7; TRBD2 is a possible D gene (5 bases). Germline V gene sequence: CDR1 LGHDT, CDR2 YNNKEL (reference sequence). Trimming took off 6 bases at V and 6 bases at J, with 15 bases between the two ends. The CDR3 length is 13 residues. The CDR3 coding sequence is TGTGCCAGCAGAAGCGGTGGAGGATCCGAGCAGTACTTC. It yields the protein CASRSGGGSEQYF.

The chain combines TRBV7-8 with TRBJ2-7; 9 nucleotides agree with TRBD2. CDR1 is SGHVS and CDR2 is FQNEAQ in the germline V gene. Losses at the gene ends were 3 bases for V and 6 bases for J; bases not matched to a gene: 6. CDR3 length: 14 amino acids. This CDR3 reads CASSFPGLASEQYF. The CDR3 DNA reads as TGTGCCAGCAGCTTTCCGGGACTAGCCTCCGAGCAGTACTTC. Full variable domain (rest looked up from reference TRBV7-8 and TRBJ2-7): GAGVSQSPRYKVAKRGQDVALRCDPISGHVSLFWYQQALGQGPEFLTYFQNEAQLDKSGLPSDRFFAERPEGSVSTLKIQRTQQEDSAVYLCASSFPGLASEQYFGPGTRLTVT.

This clonotype was observed many times. The V and J genes are TRBV27 and TRBJ1-4; no firm D call. The CDR3 length is 12 residues. Looked up from germline, CDR1 is MNHEY and CDR2 is SMNVEV (reference sequence). Trimming pared 2 bases from V and 10 bases from J, leaving 8 bases between. The CDR3 nucleotides are TGTGCCAGCAGTTTAGGAAGTGGAAAACTGTTTTTT. This gives the protein CASSLGSGKLFF.

V usage is TRBV10-3 and J usage is TRBJ2-6; 8 nucleotides align to TRBD1. The ends lost 6 bases at V and 6 bases at J; junction bases unmatched: 4. The CDR3 spans 14 residues. Germline V lookup: CDR1 ENHRY, CDR2 SYGVKD. CDR3: CAISRTGKANVLTF. The CDR3, as DNA: TGTGCCATCAGCCGGACAGGGAAGGCCAACGTCCTGACTTTC.

This clonotype is a singleton in its sample. The V gene is TRBV11-2, the J gene TRBJ1-1; D perhaps matches TRBD1 (5 bases). CDR1 and CDR2 from the germline V gene are SGHAT and FQNNGV. V lost 3 bases, J lost 0 bases, and 11 bases lay in between. The CDR3 is 15 residues long. Here the CDR3 DNA reads TGTGCCAGCAGCTTGAGAAAGGACATGAACACTGAAGCTTTCTTT. Amino acids: CASSLRKDMNTEAFF.

This clonotype was found a few times. This chain joins TRBV10-3 and TRBJ2-7, with 7 bases aligning to TRBD1. Unmatched junction bases numbered 8, after V lost 3 bases and J lost 0 bases. Per the germline V gene, CDR1 is ENHRY and CDR2 is SYGVKD. This CDR3 is built from 16 residues. The CDR3 DNA sequence: TGTGCCATCAGTGAAGCCTCGACAGGGAGCTCCTACGAGCAGTACTTC. It encodes CAISEASTGSSYEQYF.

A few counts support this clonotype. The V gene is TRBV20-1, the J gene TRBJ1-1; D gene unclear. Trimming took 0 bases from V and 1 from J, leaving 9 bases between them. The germline V gene encodes CDR1 DFQATT and CDR2 SNEGSKA (reference sequence). CDR3 length equals 14 residues. CDR3: CSARDSTSNTEAFF. The CDR3 bases are TGCAGTGCTAGAGACTCGACTTCGAACACTGAAGCTTTCTTT.

This chain links TRBV7-2 with TRBJ2-3; D possibly corresponds to TRBD1 (6 bases). The CDR3 loop spans 15 amino acids. V shed 2 bases and J shed 0 bases, with 9 bases lying between them. CDR1 is SGHTA, CDR2 FQGNSA, per germline. The CDR3 sequence: CASSLMGHSTDTQYF. The CDR3 coding sequence is TGTGCCAGCAGCTTAATGGGACACAGCACAGATACGCAGTATTTT.

This clonotype was detected only a few times. J is TRBJ2-2 and V is TRBV30; D not certain. Germline V gene sequence: CDR1 GTSNPN, CDR2 SVGIG (reference sequence). This CDR3 spans 13 amino acids. V lost 3 bases and J lost 5, with 10 bases in between. CDR3 sequence (DNA): TGTGCCTGGAGCCCAACTTTGACCGGGGAGCTGTTTTTT. It is translated as CAWSPTLTGELFF.

Written as DNA, the CDR3 is TGCAGTGCTAGAGATCCGCAAGGGACTAGCCCCTACGAGCAGTACTTC. It yields the protein CSARDPQGTSPYEQYF. The chain links TRBV20-1 to TRBJ2-7, with 9 bases that match TRBD2. Germline V CDR1 and CDR2: DFQATT, SNEGSKA (reference sequence). The CDR3 covers 16 residues. The ends lost 0 bases at V and 2 bases at J; junction bases unmatched: 8.